This T cell receptor beta chain comes out of a study of regulatory T cells in long-lasting Graves disease. Study outcomes and limitations: TRBV28, TRBJ1-2 and TRBJ2-5 were favored in persistent disease.

Construction of TCR beta libraries relied on iRepertoire HTBI primers and on Arm-PCR targeting CDR3 regions. From the multiplex PCR reads, TCRdb called clonotypes with MiXCR, one entry per CDR3 protein. This table has hundreds of thousands of distinct CDR3 sequences, approximately 15% appearing once. Time point defined: newly diagnosed GD, antithyroid drugs for less than 3 months. Construction of the TCR library relied on RNA isolated from PBMCs. Patients met American Thyroid Association criteria for Graves' disease. The V gene lost 3 bases and the J gene lost 2 bases, with 12 bases spanning the gap. Germline CDR1 and CDR2: SNHLY and FYNNEI. This CDR3 has 15 residues. There are many counts of this clonotype. Its antigen is still unknown. This sample also belongs to another study, concerning T cells in Graves' hyperthyroidism and ophthalmopathy. That study reports: TCR CDR3 underwent first-round RT-PCR with the HTBI primer set.

This specimen was peripheral blood mononuclear cells (PBMCs), taken at new diagnosis, from a patient treated with antithyroid drugs. This sequence was found in a woman between 40 and 50 years old with Graves disease. The chain employs TRBV2 and TRBJ2-3, with D possibly matching TRBD1 (7 bases). This CDR3 is CASSERDRNTDTQYF. The CDR3 DNA is TGTGCCAGCAGTGAGCGGGACAGAAACACAGATACGCAGTATTTT.